This passage covers 17 T cell receptor beta chains from one sample sequenced in a study of T cell repertoires in cytomegalovirus infection. These TCRs are of unknown antigen specificity. Each CDR3 protein gets one entry after TCRdb re-called the reads with MiXCR. Among some 940,000 distinct CDR3 sequences listed, less than 35% were seen once. Sample: cultured CD8+ T cells from PBMCs, taken from culture after CMV antigen stimulation. Receptors originate from a human donor in good health (CMV status not recorded). Some clones in this sample may be carry-over from other donors' samples.

The V and J genes are TRBV6-2 or TRBV6-3 and TRBJ2-7; D not resolved. Germline V gene sequence: CDR1 MNHEY, CDR2 SVGEGT. Trimming took off 2 bases at V and 5 bases at J, with 10 bases between the two ends. This CDR3 is built from 13 residues. CDR3 protein: CASSYDYGDEQYV. The CDR3 region has the DNA TGTGCCAGCAGTTACGATTATGGCGACGAGCAGTACGTC.

Many counts were recorded for this clonotype. The gene calls are TRBV27 and TRBJ2-7; D is undetermined. The germline V and J ends were trimmed by 3 bases and 1 base, with 10 bases remaining between them. The germline V gene encodes CDR1 MNHEY and CDR2 SMNVEV (reference sequence). The length of the CDR3 is 14 residues. CDR3 DNA: TGTGCCAGCAGTTTCTCGACTGGATCCTACGAGCAGTACTTC. This encodes CASSFSTGSYEQYF.

The chain carries TRBV9 and TRBJ2-3, with D unclear. The CDR3 totals 15 residues. CDR1 is SGDLS, CDR2 YYNGEE, per germline. Trimming removed 1 base from V and 0 bases from J, with 9 bases in between. For the CDR3, the DNA is TGTGCCAGCAGCGTACAGGCGAGTAGCACAGATACGCAGTATTTT. It is translated as CASSVQASSTDTQYF.

Regarding this clonotype: This may arise from a read error, as a much more abundant clone is one base away. The V call is TRBV7-8, the J call TRBJ2-3; TRBD2 matches 7 bases. CDR3 size: 15 residues. Per germline, CDR1 SGHVS and CDR2 FQNEAQ. DNA for the CDR3: TGTGTCAGCAGCATTTACGGGGGGACCACAGATACGCAGTATTTT. Its translation: CVSSIYGGTTDTQYF.

The chain carries TRBV12-3 or TRBV12-4 and TRBJ2-2; D is unclear. This CDR3 region has 15 residues. Trimming pared 0 bases from V and 0 bases from J, leaving 5 bases between. CDR3 amino acids: CASSLAETNTGELFF. The CDR3 DNA reads TGTGCCAGCAGTTTAGCGGAGACGAACACCGGGGAGCTGTTTTTT.

The rearrangement uses TRBV12-3 or TRBV12-4 and TRBJ2-3; D remains unclear. Trimming removed 5 bases from V and 0 bases from J, with 12 bases in between. The CDR3 runs 15 residues. For the CDR3, the DNA is TGTGCCAGCAGTCCCGTATTAGAAAGCACAGATACGCAGTATTTT. This encodes CASSPVLESTDTQYF.

This chain links TRBV19 with TRBJ2-2; the D is unclear. The germline gives CDR1 LNHDA, CDR2 SQIVND (reference sequence). The CDR3 loop spans 12 amino acids. With 3 bases removed from V and 6 bases from J, the gap between germline ends came to 5 bases. The CDR3 DNA reads TGTGCCAGTAGTATTTGGGCCGGGGAGCTGTTTTTT. Its protein product is CASSIWAGELFF.

This clonotype was seen more than once but under ten times. CDR3 sequence (DNA): TGTGCCAGCAGCACCACAGGGGGTAACACTGAAGCTTTCTTT. Translating gives CASSTTGGNTEAFF. This rearrangement joins TRBV7-9 to TRBJ1-1; 8 bases are a match to TRBD1. The CDR3 is 14 amino acids. With 5 bases clipped from V and 2 bases from J, the junction kept 4 bases outside the gene matches. Germline CDR1 reads SEHNR; CDR2 reads FQNEAQ (reference sequence).

The chain carries TRBV27 and TRBJ1-4; 7 nucleotides match TRBD1. The germline V gene has CDR1 MNHEY and CDR2 SMNVEV (reference sequence). V shed 6 bases, J shed 5 bases, and the junction held 6 bases outside the gene matches. The CDR3 has 14 amino acids. CDR3 DNA sequence: TGTGCCAGCAGCCCTCAGGGGGAAAATGAAAAACTGTTTTTT. It encodes CASSPQGENEKLFF. Looking up the rest from reference TRBV27 and TRBJ1-4 gives the full variable domain: EAQVTQNPRYLITVTGKKLTVTCSQNMNHEYMSWYRQDPGLGLRQIYYSMNVEVTDKGDVPEGYKVSRKEKRNFPLILESPSPNQTSLYFCASSPQGENEKLFFGSGTQLSVL.

The chain couples TRBV7-8 to TRBJ2-5, with D unresolved. The V end was cut by 4 bases, the J end by 4 bases, with 19 bases between. Germline values: CDR1 SGHVS, CDR2 FQNEAQ. There are 16 residues in the CDR3. CDR3 loop: CASSSSQARNRETQYF. DNA of the CDR3: TGTGCCAGCAGCTCCTCCCAGGCGCGGAACCGAGAGACCCAGTACTTC.

V usage is TRBV7-4 and J usage is TRBJ1-4; D is ambiguous. Germline CDR1 reads SGHVT; CDR2 reads SQSDAQ. Trimming left V 1 base short and J 6 bases short, with 6 bases between. The CDR3 has 13 residues. Here the CDR3 reads CASSLVLDEKLFF. CDR3 coding DNA: TGTGCCAGCAGCTTAGTACTCGATGAAAAACTGTTTTTT.

The chain links TRBV7-9 to TRBJ2-1, with unresolved D. The CDR3 consists of 12 residues. Trimming cost V 5 bases and J 9 bases, with 11 bases left between them. Germline-derived CDR1 and CDR2 are SEHNR and FQNEAQ (reference sequence). Here the CDR3 DNA reads TGTGCCAGCAGCACTAAACCGGGTGAGCAGTTCTTC. It translates to CASSTKPGEQFF.

This clonotype was counted between two and nine times. The V call is TRBV19, the J call TRBJ2-5; D is undetermined. Germline CDR1 reads LNHDA; CDR2 reads SQIVND (reference sequence). V gave up 8 bases and J gave up 2 bases, with 12 bases separating them. This CDR3 is 13 amino acids long. For the CDR3, the DNA is TGTGCCAGTTCAGACACCAATCAAGAGACCCAGTACTTC. Its translation: CASSDTNQETQYF. Together with reference TRBV19 and TRBJ2-5, the CDR3 gives the full variable domain: DGGITQSPKYLFRKEGQNVTLSCEQNLNHDAMYWYRQDPGQGLRLIYYSQIVNDFQKGDIAEGYSVSREKKESFPLTVTSAQKNPTAFYLCASSDTNQETQYFGPGTRLLVL.

V usage is TRBV4-1 and J usage is TRBJ2-3; the match to TRBD1 covers 7 bases. The junction had 12 bases not matched to a gene; V was cut back by 1 base and J by 2 bases. The CDR3 contains 18 residues. Per the germline V gene, CDR1 is MGHRA and CDR2 is YSYEKL. DNA for the CDR3: TGCGCCAGCAGCCAAGGGACGGGACAGTTATATCTCACAGATACGCAGTATTTT. Translation: CASSQGTGQLYLTDTQYF.

The V call is TRBV12-3 or TRBV12-4, the J call TRBJ1-1; the D gene is possibly TRBD1 (6 bases). V lost 6 bases and J 0 bases, leaving 14 bases between the germline ends. This CDR3 is 15 amino acids long. CDR3 region: CASSSFGDMNTEAFF. In DNA form, the CDR3 reads TGTGCCAGCAGCTCCTTCGGGGACATGAACACTGAAGCTTTCTTT.

CDR3 sequence reads: CASSLGIGAEQYV. Written as DNA, the CDR3 is TGTGCCAGCAGTTTAGGGATCGGGGCAGAGCAGTACGTC. The V and J genes are TRBV12-3 or TRBV12-4 and TRBJ2-7; D assignment may be TRBD1 or TRBD2 (5 bases each). The CDR3 runs to 13 residues. The ends were cut back, 1 base at V and 7 bases at J, with 11 bases in the middle.

As for this clonotype: The junction departs from germline at one end; a sequencing error may be responsible. The chain uses TRBV7-6 and TRBJ1-1; D is undetermined. The germline V gene encodes CDR1 SGHVS and CDR2 FNYEAQ. The CDR3 is made up of 14 amino acids. CDR3 in amino acids: CTSSPRGIGTEAFF. The CDR3 DNA follows: TGTACCAGCAGCCCACGCGGTATAGGGACTGAAGCTTTCTTT. The entire variable domain, with the rest obtained from reference TRBV7-6 and TRBJ1-1, is as follows: GAGVSQSPRYKVTKRGQDVALRCDPISGHVSLYWYRQALGQGPEFLTYFNYEAQQDKSGLPNDRFSAERPEGSISTLTIQRTEQRDSAMYRCTSSPRGIGTEAFFGQGTRLTVV.